This T cell receptor beta chain originates from a study of T-cell reconstitution after alpha-beta-depleted transplantation in children. At least ten counts were recorded for this clonotype. Unique molecular identifiers were incorporated into the prepared TCRbeta library. MiXCR, run by TCRdb on the PCR reads, gives a single entry per CDR3 protein. The profile covers roughly 220,000 distinct CDR3 sequences, with 9.7% appearing a single time and approximately 5% taken by the ten largest. CDR3 length: 15 residues. Unmatched junction bases numbered 4, after V lost 0 bases and J lost 3 bases. Germline V gives CDR1 DFQATT, CDR2 SNEGSKA (reference sequence).

The input for sequencing was PBMCs from the stem cell graft donor, taken from the stem cell graft. V gene TRBV20-1 combines with J gene TRBJ2-3; 9 bases are a match to TRBD2. The sequence was collected from a human donor who donated a stem cell graft to a child with SCID. This chain's CDR3 is CSARDGGGATDTQYF. DNA for the CDR3: TGCAGTGCTAGAGACGGCGGGGGGGCGACAGATACGCAGTATTTT.